This T cell receptor beta chain originates from a study of CD8 T cells in Susac syndrome. A quantity of about 0.45 to 1 ug RNA underwent reverse transcription using random hexamers. TCRdb re-derived calls from the immunoSEQ multiplex PCR reads in MiXCR, one entry per CDR3 protein. The sample carries about 170,000 distinct CDR3 sequences, roughly 95% recorded once. This CDR3 is 13 amino acids long. V was clipped by 4 bases and J by 5 bases, with 12 bases between them. Germline V gene data show CDR1 as SQVTM and CDR2 as ANQGSEA. The sequence was obtained from a human donor with Susac syndrome. This chain connects TRBV29-1 to TRBJ2-1; D gene uncertain. What was sequenced was CD4+ T cells from PBMCs. The CDR3 region is CSVGYQVHNEQFF. The CDR3 DNA follows: TGCAGCGTTGGATATCAGGTCCACAATGAGCAGTTCTTC.